Shown below are 29 T cell receptor beta chains from a single sample sequenced in a study of T cell changes during pregnancy in multiple sclerosis. Clones were read by immunoSEQ multiplex PCR, and TCRdb kept only the in-frame ones, dropping some. Here the sample spans 90,000 or so clones, 94% being singletons. Sequenced here: peripheral blood, sampled after pregnancy. These receptors were obtained from a female donor in good health, enrolled as a control in a pregnancy study.

V and J are TRBV2 and TRBJ1-5; the D gene is possibly TRBD1 (6 bases). Trimming left V 3 bases short and J 7 bases short, with 16 bases between. CDR3 length equals 15 residues. Germline V lookup: CDR1 SNHLY, CDR2 FYNNEI. CDR3 in DNA: TGTGCCAGCAGTGAGCAGGGGAATAATGCCCAGCCCCAGCATTTT. Amino acids: CASSEQGNNAQPQHF. Supplemented by reference TRBV2 and TRBJ1-5, the full variable domain reads EPEVTQTPSHQVTQMGQEVILRCVPISNHLYFYWYRQILGQKVEFLVSFYNNEISEKSEIFDDQFSVERPDGSNFTLKIRSTKLEDSAMYFCASSEQGNNAQPQHFGDGTRLSIL.

DNA of the CDR3: TGTGCCAGCAGTTTCCATGGGGCGGTACGACAGGGGGCCGGCGAGCAGTACTTC. This sequence encodes CASSFHGAVRQGAGEQYF. The V gene is TRBV27, the J gene TRBJ2-7, with 10 bases fitting TRBD1. In germline, CDR1 is MNHEY, CDR2 SMNVEV (reference sequence). The CDR3 covers 18 residues. Germline trimming cut 3 bases from V and 6 bases from J; bases unmatched to any gene: 17.

This clone was detected only once. V is TRBV27 and J is TRBJ2-1; D may be TRBD2 (5 bases). Germline lookup yields CDR1 MNHEY and CDR2 SMNVEV (reference sequence). V gave up 0 bases and J gave up 4 bases, with 13 bases separating them. The CDR3 is made up of 16 amino acids. CDR3 coding DNA: TGTGCCAGCAGTTTATCGGCCGGACTTGTATACAATGAGCAGTTCTTC. It yields the protein CASSLSAGLVYNEQFF.

The rearrangement joins TRBV6-5 to TRBJ2-3; D gene unclear. Trimming stripped 0 bases from V and 7 bases from J, with 8 bases between. This CDR3 is 13 amino acids long. Germline loops: CDR1 MNHEY, CDR2 SVGAGI. In nucleotides, the CDR3 is TGTGCCAGCAGTTACTCGCCAGACAATACGCAGTATTTT. Its translation: CASSYSPDNTQYF.

The chain carries TRBV6-5 and TRBJ1-5; D gene ambiguous. Germline V CDR1 and CDR2: MNHEY, SVGAGI. This CDR3 has 15 amino acids. V was trimmed by 5 bases and J by 1 base, leaving 12 bases between them. The CDR3 DNA reads as TGTGCCAGCAGTCTTGACTCCACGAGCAATCAGCCCCAGCATTTT. This encodes CASSLDSTSNQPQHF.

The V gene is TRBV28, the J gene TRBJ1-4; D gene unclear. Germline V gene lookup returns CDR1 MDHEN and CDR2 SYDVKM. V lost 8 bases and J lost 5, with 9 bases in between. This CDR3 comprises 12 residues. The DNA for the CDR3 is TGTGCCAGCGAGAGCTTCAATGAAAAACTGTTTTTT. Translation: CASESFNEKLFF.

The J gene is TRBJ1-1, the V gene TRBV18; 10 bases match TRBD1. Germline CDR1 and CDR2: KGHSH and LQKENI. The J segment lost 4 bases and the V segment lost 2 bases, leaving 7 bases of the junction unmatched. This CDR3 has 16 residues. This chain's CDR3 is CASSPNGQGVGTEAFF. CDR3 nucleotide sequence: TGTGCCAGCTCACCAAATGGACAGGGGGTTGGCACTGAAGCTTTCTTT.

This clone appeared a single time. This chain connects TRBV6-4 to TRBJ2-3, with 10 bases aligning to TRBD2. From germline, CDR1 is MRHNA and CDR2 SNTAGT. CDR3 length: 17 residues. J lost 4 bases, V lost 4 bases, and 11 bases had no gene match. The CDR3 loop is CASSAPHVLAGADTQYF. DNA of the CDR3: TGTGCCAGCAGTGCCCCCCACGTTCTAGCGGGGGCAGATACGCAGTATTTT.

This chain uses TRBV2 with TRBJ2-5; 9 bases agree with TRBD2. The germline V gene encodes CDR1 SNHLY and CDR2 FYNNEI. This CDR3 spans 16 amino acids. Losses at the gene ends were 7 bases for V and 5 bases for J; bases not matched to a gene: 14. CDR3 loop: CASMVNAGGPRETQYF. CDR3 bases: TGTGCCAGCATGGTAAACGCGGGAGGGCCGAGGGAGACCCAGTACTTC.

Here the CDR3 reads CSALAGGASYEQYF. CDR3 DNA: TGCAGCGCCCTGGCCGGGGGAGCAAGCTACGAGCAGTACTTC. This chain joins TRBV29-1 and TRBJ2-7, with D perhaps matching TRBD2 (6 bases). Germline V gene data show CDR1 as SQVTM and CDR2 as ANQGSEA. V lost 7 bases, J lost 3 bases, and 19 bases lay in between. The CDR3 length is 14 residues.

The V call is TRBV11-2, the J call TRBJ1-5, with D unresolved. Germline CDR1 and CDR2: SGHAT and FQNNGV. Between the trimmed V and J ends, which lost 2 bases and 4 bases, there was a span of 6 bases. This CDR3 region has 13 residues. The CDR3 coding sequence is TGTGCCAGCAGCTTATCAGTTAATCAGCCCCAGCATTTT. Translation: CASSLSVNQPQHF.

The chain employs TRBV11-1 and TRBJ2-1; a weak D match, TRBD1 (5 bases). The V and J ends lost 4 bases and 8 bases respectively, with 12 bases between them. CDR1 and CDR2 (germline): SGHAT, FQDESV (reference sequence). The CDR3 has 13 residues. The DNA for the CDR3 is TGTGCCAGCAGCTCCCGACGACAGCATGAGCAGTTCTTC. Translation: CASSSRRQHEQFF. Combining the CDR3 with reference TRBV11-1 and TRBJ2-1 gives the whole variable domain EAEVAQSPRYKITEKSQAVAFWCDPISGHATLYWYRQILGQGPELLVQFQDESVVDDSQLPKDRFSAERLKGVDSTLKIQPAELGDSAMYLCASSSRRQHEQFFGPGTRLTVL.

The rearrangement joins TRBV11-2 to TRBJ2-1; perhaps TRBD2 as D (6 bases). Germline assignment: CDR1 SGHAT and CDR2 FQNNGV. V shed 1 base and J shed 9 bases, with 10 bases lying between them. The CDR3 sequence is 13 residues long. CDR3 in DNA: TGTGCCAGCAGCTTAGCGCTAGCGCTTGAGCAGTTCTTC. It translates to CASSLALALEQFF.

The V call is TRBV5-1, the J call TRBJ2-2, with 9 bases aligning to TRBD2. V trimming: 2 bases; J trimming: 6 bases; junction bases outside the gene matches: 2. Germline CDR1 SGHRS, CDR2 YFSETQ. The CDR3 has 14 residues. The CDR3 nucleotides are TGCGCCAGCAGCTTTAGCGGGAGTGCCGGGGAGCTGTTTTTT. This sequence encodes CASSFSGSAGELFF.

This rearrangement joins TRBV5-1 to TRBJ2-3, with no clear D. Germline-derived CDR1 and CDR2 are SGHRS and YFSETQ. V lost 0 bases and J 0 bases, leaving 11 bases between the germline ends. The CDR3 has 16 residues. The CDR3 region is CASSLDSRASTDTQYF. The CDR3, as DNA: TGCGCCAGCAGCTTGGACAGCAGAGCTAGCACAGATACGCAGTATTTT.

The rearrangement links TRBV5-1 to TRBJ2-7; a weak D match, TRBD1 (6 bases). Trimming took 0 bases from V and 5 from J, leaving 12 bases between them. The CDR3 is 14 residues long. Germline V gene sequence: CDR1 SGHRS, CDR2 YFSETQ. The CDR3, as DNA: TGCGCCAGCAGCTTGGCAGGGGTGAGCAACGAGCAGTACTTC. Its protein product is CASSLAGVSNEQYF.

CDR3 DNA: TGTGCCAGCAGCTCGAGGGCGACGTCGATTTACGAGCAGTACTTC. This encodes CASSSRATSIYEQYF. This chain uses TRBV5-4 with TRBJ2-7, with TRBD2 as a possible D gene (5 bases). The CDR3 loop spans 15 amino acids. Germline assignment: CDR1 SGHNT and CDR2 YYREEE (reference sequence). The V end was cut by 3 bases, the J end by 4 bases, with 17 bases between.

The chain joins TRBV9 to TRBJ2-7; no clear D gene. Germline V gene sequence: CDR1 SGDLS, CDR2 YYNGEE. The V gene lost 0 bases and the J gene lost 1 base, with 8 bases spanning the gap. The CDR3 spans 14 residues. DNA for the CDR3: TGTGCCAGCAGCGTAGCCTCCAGTTCCTACGAGCAGTACTTC. It is translated as CASSVASSSYEQYF.

This clone was observed once. The chain is built from TRBV29-1 and TRBJ2-3; the D gene is possibly TRBD2 (7 bases). The CDR3 sequence is 13 residues long. The germline CDR1 and CDR2 sequences are SQVTM and ANQGSEA. V was cut by 7 bases and J by 1 base, with 12 bases left in between. The CDR3 region is CSAGRGRTDTQYF. The CDR3 nucleotides are TGCAGCGCCGGGCGGGGGCGCACAGATACGCAGTATTTT.

The V and J genes are TRBV2 and TRBJ2-3, with D hard to call. CDR1 is SNHLY and CDR2 is FYNNEI in the germline V gene. V was trimmed by 4 bases and J by 0 bases, leaving 14 bases between them. The CDR3 spans 16 residues. In DNA form, the CDR3 reads TGTGCCAGCAGTGGCTCATTAGAGAGGAGCACAGATACGCAGTATTTT. The encoded protein is CASSGSLERSTDTQYF.

The chain is built from TRBV10-3 and TRBJ2-3; 7 positions agree with TRBD2. V lost 6 bases to trimming and J lost 2 bases; unmatched junction nucleotides: 11. From germline, CDR1 is ENHRY and CDR2 SYGVKD. The CDR3 covers 16 residues. The CDR3 loop is CAISHGASGFTDTQYF. CDR3 DNA sequence: TGTGCCATCAGCCACGGGGCTAGCGGCTTCACAGATACGCAGTATTTT.

This chain uses TRBV6-1 with TRBJ2-7, with a weak D call TRBD1 (6 bases). There are 14 residues in the CDR3. The V end was cut by 1 base, the J end by 5 bases, with 12 bases between. Germline V gives CDR1 MNHNS, CDR2 SASEGT. The CDR3 DNA sequence: TGTGCCAGCAGTGAAGACAGGGCGGTAAACGAGCAGTACTTC. Translated, it gives CASSEDRAVNEQYF.

This chain links TRBV15 with TRBJ1-5; unclear D gene. Deletions cut 0 bases from V and 7 bases from J, with 7 bases between. Germline V gives CDR1 LNHNV, CDR2 YYDKDF (reference sequence). CDR3 length equals 13 residues. The CDR3 coding sequence is TGTGCCACCAGCAGAGATAAATTCCAGCCCCAGCATTTT. It encodes CATSRDKFQPQHF. Combining the CDR3 with reference TRBV15 and TRBJ1-5 gives the whole variable domain DAMVIQNPRYQVTQFGKPVTLSCSQTLNHNVMYWYQQKSSQAPKLLFHYYDKDFNNEADTPDNFQSRRPNTSFCFLDIRSPGLGDTAMYLCATSRDKFQPQHFGDGTRLSIL.

The genes are TRBV18 and TRBJ1-4; D is ambiguous. The CDR3 runs to 15 residues. Trimming cost V 2 bases and J 3 bases, with 10 bases left between them. CDR1 and CDR2 from the germline V gene are KGHSH and LQKENI. The DNA for the CDR3 is TGTGCCAGCTCACCAGGTCTGTTAGCTAATGAAAAACTGTTTTTT. Translation gives CASSPGLLANEKLFF.

This sequence joins TRBV4-2 and TRBJ2-3; TRBD2 matches at 8 bases. V was clipped by 4 bases and J by 3 bases; unmatched bases: 6. The V gene's germline CDR1 is LGHNA and CDR2 YNFKEQ. The CDR3 contains 15 residues. CDR3 DNA sequence: TGTGCCAGCAGCCGACCAGCGGGAGTGACAGATACGCAGTATTTT. Protein product: CASSRPAGVTDTQYF.

This clone was picked up one time. This chain joins TRBV7-9 and TRBJ2-7; the D is unclear. Trimming shortened V by 1 base and J by 5 bases, and 6 bases separated the two germline ends. This CDR3 contains 12 residues. Per the germline V gene, CDR1 is SEHNR and CDR2 is FQNEAQ (reference sequence). The CDR3: CASSLVANEQYF. The CDR3 bases are TGTGCCAGCAGCTTAGTTGCGAACGAGCAGTACTTC. Complete variable domain (other parts from reference TRBV7-9 and TRBJ2-7): DTGVSQNPRHKITKRGQNVTFRCDPISEHNRLYWYRQTLGQGPEFLTYFQNEAQLEKSRLLSDRFSAERPKGSFSTLEIQRTEQGDSAMYLCASSLVANEQYFGPGTRLTVT.

The chain uses TRBV28 and TRBJ1-2; possibly TRBD1 for D (5 bases). Germline V gene sequence: CDR1 MDHEN, CDR2 SYDVKM. The CDR3 extends over 13 amino acids. Trimming took off 2 bases at V and 6 bases at J, with 10 bases between the two ends. In DNA form, the CDR3 reads TGTGCCAGCAGTTTAACGGAAGGGGATGGCTACACCTTC. Its protein product is CASSLTEGDGYTF.

V gene TRBV7-2 combines with J gene TRBJ2-3; TRBD1 aligns across 7 bases. Germline assignment: CDR1 SGHTA and CDR2 FQGNSA. This CDR3 contains 15 residues. The junction had 12 bases not matched to a gene; V was cut back by 4 bases and J by 8 bases. The CDR3 region is CASSSDRATVGTQYF. In nucleotides, the CDR3 is TGTGCCAGCAGCTCAGACAGGGCCACGGTGGGTACGCAGTATTTT.

The chain is built from TRBV19 and TRBJ2-3; TRBD2 agrees at 8 bases. The CDR3 has 17 amino acids. The V gene end was trimmed by 2 bases and the J gene end by 4 bases; junction bases not matched to a gene: 11. CDR1 is LNHDA, CDR2 SQIVND, per germline (reference sequence). The CDR3 DNA follows: TGTGCCAGTAGTATACGGGAGGGCCTCTTAAGGGCAGATACGCAGTATTTT. Translating it yields CASSIREGLLRADTQYF.